The source of this T cell receptor beta chain is a study of human T cells and chemical hapten exposure. Study background: While the roughly 22-week study was under way, patients received diphenylcyclopropenone on the scalp every week.

Time point given: pre-sensitization, week 0. Treatment in this sample: therapeutic diphenylcyclopropenone sensitization with weekly scalp DPC. Trimming took off 5 bases at V and 3 bases at J, with 11 bases between the two ends. The CDR3 contains 14 residues. Each CDR3 protein gets one entry after TCRdb re-called the RACE reads with MiXCR. This table has about 260,000 distinct CDR3 sequences, roughly 8.9% appearing once. The origin of this receptor is a woman aged 35 to 49 with alopecia areata. Some clones in this sample may be carry-over from other donors' samples. Sequencing used whole blood, obtained in connection with sensitization to the hapten diphenylcyclopropenone (DPC). This chain connects TRBV12-3 or TRBV12-4 to TRBJ1-5, with TRBD1 as a possible D gene (6 bases). The CDR3 DNA follows: TGTGCCAGCAGTGCCGGACAGATCAATCAGCCCCAGCATTTT. Translating gives CASSAGQINQPQHF.